The next 23 T cell receptor beta chains were all read from a single sample in a study of shared clonotypes between healthy human individuals. This table comes from immunoSEQ multiplex PCR, and its TCRdb copy is limited to in-frame clones, with some not included. The sample consists of 2 million to 2.5 million clones, roughly 93% of them appearing once. The sequenced sample was naive CD4+ T cells from PBMCs. Stated subset: CD45RA+ positively selected. The receptor set was obtained from a man younger than 35 in good health. Some clones in this sample may be carry-over from other donors' samples.

The chain links TRBV6-5 to TRBJ2-2; 7 bases map to TRBD2. This CDR3 contains 14 residues. Germline CDR1 and CDR2: MNHEY and SVGAGI. Unmatched junction bases numbered 1, after V lost 6 bases and J lost 0 bases. CDR3 DNA: TGTGCCAGCAGGACTAGCACGAACACCGGGGAGCTGTTTTTT. It yields the protein CASRTSTNTGELFF.

This chain connects TRBV7-2 to TRBJ2-3; D might be TRBD1 (6 bases). Trimming left V 1 base short and J 3 bases short, with 11 bases between. This CDR3 has 15 amino acids. Germline CDR1 is SGHTA and CDR2 is FQGNSA. CDR3 amino acids: CASSLGTVATDTQYF. CDR3 bases: TGTGCCAGCAGCTTAGGGACAGTTGCAACAGATACGCAGTATTTT. The variable domain in full, completed from reference TRBV7-2 and TRBJ2-3, reads GAGVSQSPSNKVTEKGKDVELRCDPISGHTALYWYRQSLGQGLEFLIYFQGNSAPDKSGLPSDRFSAERTGGSVSTLTIQRTQQEDSAVYLCASSLGTVATDTQYFGPGTRLTVL.

The chain employs TRBV7-9 and TRBJ2-6; D uncertain. The length of the CDR3 is 15 residues. V was trimmed by 4 bases and J by 0 bases, leaving 7 bases between them. Germline V CDR1 and CDR2: SEHNR, FQNEAQ (reference sequence). The CDR3 reads CASSSLTSGANVLTF. For the CDR3, the DNA is TGTGCCAGCAGCTCCCTTACCTCTGGGGCCAACGTCCTGACTTTC.

The gene calls are TRBV4-3 and TRBJ2-7, with 11 positions matching TRBD2. Germline CDR1 reads LGHNA; CDR2 reads YSLEER. The V segment lost 1 base and the J segment 2 bases; nucleotides outside the gene matches: 7. The CDR3 extends over 17 amino acids. The chain's CDR3 is CASSQVIAGGAAYEQYF. DNA for the CDR3: TGCGCCAGCAGCCAAGTGATAGCGGGAGGGGCCGCCTACGAGCAGTACTTC.

The chain combines TRBV7-9 with TRBJ2-1, with D tentatively TRBD1 (6 bases). V was clipped by 5 bases and J by 1 base, with 15 bases between them. Germline lookup yields CDR1 SEHNR and CDR2 FQNEAQ (reference sequence). The CDR3 is 16 residues long. CDR3 protein: CASSRTSGVSYNEQFF. The CDR3 DNA reads TGTGCCAGCAGCCGTACCTCAGGGGTGTCCTACAATGAGCAGTTCTTC.

The chain has TRBV28 and TRBJ2-5; 7 bases agree with TRBD1. V was clipped by 1 base and J by 4 bases; unmatched bases: 6. The CDR3 is 15 residues long. The germline V gene encodes CDR1 MDHEN and CDR2 SYDVKM. CDR3 in amino acids: CASSLSAGGRETQYF. The CDR3 bases are TGTGCCAGCAGTTTATCGGCAGGGGGTCGAGAGACCCAGTACTTC.

This clone has only one observation. The V gene is TRBV7-9, the J gene TRBJ1-2, with 11 nucleotides matching TRBD1. Looked up from germline, CDR1 is SEHNR and CDR2 is FQNEAQ (reference sequence). Trimming took 5 bases from V and 7 from J; bases not matched to a gene: 12. CDR3 length: 16 residues. As DNA, the CDR3 is TGTGCCAGCAGCATAGGACAGGGGGCGGCTTCGGGTGGCTACACCTTC. Translating it yields CASSIGQGAASGGYTF.

CDR3 sequence reads: CASSSSAFQEQYF. CDR3 nucleotides: TGTGCCAGCAGCTCATCAGCATTTCAGGAGCAGTACTTC. The chain has TRBV7-7 and TRBJ2-5; D ambiguous. Germline CDR1 is SSHAT and CDR2 is FNYEAQ (reference sequence). V dropped 4 bases and J dropped 11 bases, with 17 bases sitting between them. This CDR3 region has 13 residues. Supplemented by reference TRBV7-7 and TRBJ2-5, the full variable domain reads GAGVSQSPRYKVTKRGQDVTLRCDPISSHATLYWYQQALGQGPEFLTYFNYEAQPDKSGLPSDRFSAERPEGSISTLTIQRTEQRDSAMYRCASSSSAFQEQYFGPGTRLLVL.

This rearrangement joins TRBV14 to TRBJ2-7; unclear D gene. From germline, CDR1 is SGHDN and CDR2 FVKESK. Deletions cut 4 bases from V and 3 bases from J, with 10 bases between. The CDR3 has 13 residues. The CDR3 loop is CASSPPGSYEQYF. The CDR3 DNA follows: TGTGCCAGCAGCCCCCCGGGCAGCTACGAGCAGTACTTC.

The chain carries TRBV5-1 and TRBJ2-7, with 9 bases that match TRBD1. The V gene's germline CDR1 is SGHRS and CDR2 YFSETQ. After removal of 7 bases from V and 3 bases from J, the junction contained 8 bases not matched to a gene. The CDR3 has 14 residues. CDR3 DNA sequence: TGCGCCAGCCGTTCCGGGACAGGGAACTACGAGCAGTACTTC. The encoded protein is CASRSGTGNYEQYF.

The genes are TRBV7-9 and TRBJ1-4; 8 nucleotides agree with TRBD1. The CDR3 has 15 amino acids. The ends lost 2 bases at V and 7 bases at J; junction bases unmatched: 6. Germline V gene sequence: CDR1 SEHNR, CDR2 FQNEAQ (reference sequence). CDR3 amino acids: CASSLLTGGAEKLFF. For the CDR3, the DNA is TGTGCCAGCAGCTTATTAACAGGGGGAGCTGAAAAACTGTTTTTT.

The J gene is TRBJ2-1, the V gene TRBV5-4; TRBD2 aligns across 13 bases. The CDR3 loop spans 16 amino acids. V shed 4 bases, J shed 8 bases, and the junction held 9 bases outside the gene matches. The germline V gene has CDR1 SGHNT and CDR2 YYREEE (reference sequence). The CDR3 region is CASSRRTSGRFDEQFF. As DNA, the CDR3 is TGTGCCAGCAGCCGAAGGACTAGCGGGAGATTCGATGAGCAGTTCTTC.

V and J are TRBV7-2 and TRBJ1-1, with 9 bases that match TRBD1. Germline V gene data show CDR1 as SGHTA and CDR2 as FQGNSA. The CDR3 is 14 amino acids. V was clipped by 5 bases and J by 4 bases; unmatched bases: 5. The CDR3 DNA reads TGTGCCAGCAGCCTAACAGGGGGCGTCACTGAAGCTTTCTTT. Its translation: CASSLTGGVTEAFF.

This chain connects TRBV5-1 to TRBJ1-1, with D possibly TRBD1 on 6 matching bases. This CDR3 has 19 residues. The germline gives CDR1 SGHRS, CDR2 YFSETQ. Between the trimmed V and J ends, which lost 0 bases and 3 bases, there was a span of 24 bases. This CDR3 is CASSLVSRGGRGLDTEAFF. CDR3 DNA: TGCGCCAGCAGCTTGGTGTCTAGGGGGGGTCGTGGGCTCGACACTGAAGCTTTCTTT. The full variable domain, in which reference TRBV5-1 and TRBJ1-1 provide the parts outside the CDR3, is KAGVTQTPRYLIKTRGQQVTLSCSPISGHRSVSWYQQTPGQGLQFLFEYFSETQRNKGNFPGRFSGRQFSNSRSEMNVSTLELGDSALYLCASSLVSRGGRGLDTEAFFGQGTRLTVV.

The chain employs TRBV6-5 and TRBJ1-1; D unclear. V shed 6 bases and J shed 3 bases, with 14 bases lying between them. CDR1 and CDR2 from the germline V gene are MNHEY and SVGAGI. The CDR3 runs to 14 residues. CDR3 coding DNA: TGTGCCAGCAGCTTAGTCCCTCCCGACACTGAAGCTTTCTTT. This translates into CASSLVPPDTEAFF.

The V call is TRBV30, the J call TRBJ2-7, with D tentatively TRBD1 or TRBD2 (6 bases each). The CDR3 is 17 residues long. Trimming shortened V by 3 bases and J by 3 bases, and 24 bases separated the two germline ends. Germline V gene data show CDR1 as GTSNPN and CDR2 as SVGIG (reference sequence). The CDR3 nucleotides read TGTGCCTGGAGCCACGGGGGCGGGGCGTGGTACAACTACGAGCAGTACTTC. Protein product: CAWSHGGGAWYNYEQYF.

J is TRBJ2-7 and V is TRBV5-1; D possibly matches TRBD1 or TRBD2 (6 bases each). V lost 4 bases to trimming and J lost 0 bases, with 17 bases between them. Germline values: CDR1 SGHRS, CDR2 YFSETQ. The CDR3 sequence is 16 residues long. Here the CDR3 DNA reads TGCGCCAGCAGCACTGGCTTTGCGGGACACTCCTACGAGCAGTACTTC. Translation gives CASSTGFAGHSYEQYF.

V gene TRBV15 combines with J gene TRBJ1-4; D is perhaps TRBD1 (5 bases). The germline V and J ends were trimmed by 0 bases and 8 bases, with 16 bases remaining between them. Germline values: CDR1 LNHNV, CDR2 YYDKDF (reference sequence). CDR3 length equals 16 residues. The CDR3 DNA reads as TGTGCCACCAGCAGAGATCGGGACCGGTTTGGGGAAAAACTGTTTTTT. The encoded protein is CATSRDRDRFGEKLFF.

The rearrangement joins TRBV28 to TRBJ2-7, with 8 positions matching TRBD1. With 6 bases clipped from V and 7 bases from J, the junction kept 14 bases outside the gene matches. This CDR3 is 15 amino acids long. The germline gives CDR1 MDHEN, CDR2 SYDVKM. CDR3 sequence reads: CASRLRDRPLGEQYF. CDR3 sequence (DNA): TGTGCCAGCAGGCTCCGGGACAGGCCCCTAGGTGAGCAGTACTTC. The full variable domain, rest sourced from reference TRBV28 and TRBJ2-7, is DVKVTQSSRYLVKRTGEKVFLECVQDMDHENMFWYRQDPGLGLRLIYFSYDVKMKEKGDIPEGYSVSREKKERFSLILESASTNQTSMYLCASRLRDRPLGEQYFGPGTRLTVT.

Note on this clone: Other DNA sequences from this sample encode an identical CDR3 as well. The rearrangement joins TRBV30 to TRBJ2-7, with D perhaps TRBD2 (5 bases). The length of the CDR3 is 14 residues. Looked up from germline, CDR1 is GTSNPN and CDR2 is SVGIG (reference sequence). The ends were cut back, 0 bases at V and 0 bases at J, with 9 bases in the middle. The CDR3 DNA reads TGTGCCTGGAGTGTTGGTGGAGGCTCCTACGAGCAGTACTTC. Translation gives CAWSVGGGSYEQYF.

The DNA of the CDR3 is TGTGCCAGCCAGGACAGGGGCGAGGATGAGCAGTTCTTC. It yields the protein CASQDRGEDEQFF. The rearrangement joins TRBV6-1 to TRBJ2-1, with 9 bases fitting TRBD1. The CDR3 consists of 13 residues. The V segment lost 8 bases and the J segment 8 bases; nucleotides outside the gene matches: 7. Germline-derived CDR1 and CDR2 are MNHNS and SASEGT.

J is TRBJ2-2 and V is TRBV5-1; D may be TRBD2 (5 bases). Germline lookup yields CDR1 SGHRS and CDR2 YFSETQ. V lost 0 bases and J 0 bases, leaving 18 bases between the germline ends. This CDR3 spans 19 amino acids. The CDR3 nucleotides are TGCGCCAGCAGCTTGGCCCCTCAGCGGATACACTCGAACACCGGGGAGCTGTTTTTT. Protein product: CASSLAPQRIHSNTGELFF.

The chain combines TRBV30 with TRBJ2-1, with 9 bases lining up with TRBD2. Per the germline V gene, CDR1 is GTSNPN and CDR2 is SVGIG (reference sequence). The CDR3 contains 18 residues. Trimming at V came to 5 bases and at J to 0 bases, leaving 14 bases not matched to a gene. The DNA for the CDR3 is TGTGCCTGGGGCCCGGGAGCGGGAGGCCGTAGCTCCTACAATGAGCAGTTCTTC. It translates to CAWGPGAGGRSSYNEQFF.